One and the same sample provided the 17 T cell receptor beta chains below, sequenced in a study of beta chain features in type 1 diabetes (dated by TCRdb to 2016 to 2018). Library preparation was by the immunoSEQ multiplex PCR assay. The entire isolated RNA was reverse transcribed using the High Capacity cDNA Reverse Transcription Kit, and thus expressed TCRB transcripts were sequenced. The table was pulled from immuneACCESS by TCRdb, which kept in-frame rearrangements only. Such tables lose some clones; where checked, under half of the loss comes from unresolved V genes, and the rest has no known cause. The sample records some 900,000 clones, about a sixth of which are singletons. Clones ranked in the top ten supply 0.02% to 0.025% of the sample. Sequencing input: naive CD4+ T cells from blood. This specimen's cell subset or site label, interpreted: true naive CD4+ T cells. These receptors originate from a woman aged 18-29 years in good health.

V gene TRBV7-2 combines with J gene TRBJ2-7; possibly TRBD2 for D (6 bases). V was pared by 2 bases and J by 1 base, with 15 bases between. This CDR3 comprises 16 residues. Germline CDR1 and CDR2: SGHTA and FQGNSA. The CDR3 spells CASSLSLAGRSYEQYF. In nucleotides, the CDR3 is TGTGCCAGCAGCTTATCACTAGCCGGACGGTCCTACGAGCAGTACTTC. Together with reference TRBV7-2 and TRBJ2-7, the CDR3 gives the full variable domain: GAGVSQSPSNKVTEKGKDVELRCDPISGHTALYWYRQSLGQGLEFLIYFQGNSAPDKSGLPSDRFSAERTGGSVSTLTIQRTQQEDSAVYLCASSLSLAGRSYEQYFGPGTRLTVT.

This clone has only a few counts. This chain links TRBV6-5 with TRBJ1-5; D is perhaps TRBD1 (6 bases). CDR3 size: 15 residues. Germline-derived CDR1 and CDR2 are MNHEY and SVGAGI. V lost 6 bases and J 6 bases, leaving 18 bases between the germline ends. The CDR3 coding sequence is TGTGCCAGCAGCCCCCAACAGGGAGGGAGTCAGCCCCAGCATTTT. It codes for CASSPQQGGSQPQHF.

There are a few counts of this clone. The V call is TRBV28, the J call TRBJ2-3; no firm D call. CDR3 length: 14 amino acids. In germline, CDR1 is MDHEN, CDR2 SYDVKM. V dropped 6 bases and J dropped 3 bases, with 13 bases sitting between them. The CDR3 nucleotides read TGTGCCAGCAGAAAGGCGATCCTAACAGATACGCAGTATTTT. Translating gives CASRKAILTDTQYF.

In DNA form, the CDR3 reads TGTGCCAGCAGTGAATCCCGGCCCGGGAATGGTGAAAAACTGTTTTTT. Protein sequence: CASSESRPGNGEKLFF. V usage is TRBV2 and J usage is TRBJ1-4; D is undetermined. Trimming took off 2 bases at V and 7 bases at J, with 17 bases between the two ends. Germline loops: CDR1 SNHLY, CDR2 FYNNEI. The CDR3 has 16 amino acids. Filled out from reference TRBV2 and TRBJ1-4, the complete variable domain reads EPEVTQTPSHQVTQMGQEVILRCVPISNHLYFYWYRQILGQKVEFLVSFYNNEISEKSEIFDDQFSVERPDGSNFTLKIRSTKLEDSAMYFCASSESRPGNGEKLFFGSGTQLSVL.

This clone was picked up a small number of times. The V call is TRBV6-1, the J call TRBJ2-2; D is unresolved. CDR1 and CDR2 (germline): MNHNS, SASEGT. V was trimmed by 3 bases and J by 0 bases, leaving 2 bases between them. This CDR3 region has 13 residues. CDR3 region: CASSDPNTGELFF. The CDR3, as DNA: TGTGCCAGCAGTGACCCGAACACCGGGGAGCTGTTTTTT.

This clone occurred a few times. The V call is TRBV5-1, the J call TRBJ2-3; 7 bases map to TRBD1. Germline V gene sequence: CDR1 SGHRS, CDR2 YFSETQ. This CDR3 is 14 amino acids long. V trimming: 4 bases; J trimming: 5 bases; junction bases outside the gene matches: 7. As DNA, the CDR3 is TGCGCCAGCAGCCTAGGACAGGTCTTAGATACGCAGTATTTT. Encoded protein: CASSLGQVLDTQYF.

This chain links TRBV5-5 with TRBJ2-1; 9 bases align to TRBD2. Germline CDR1 and CDR2: SGHKS and YYEKEE (reference sequence). V shed 4 bases, J shed 9 bases, and the junction held 11 bases outside the gene matches. This CDR3 contains 15 residues. The CDR3 sequence: CASSAGTSSIFEQFF. In DNA, the CDR3 is TGTGCCAGCAGCGCCGGGACTAGCTCCATTTTTGAGCAGTTCTTC.

In this sample, this clone turned up once. One junction end does not reproduce the germline sequence, and a read error may be involved. The chain has TRBV6-1 and TRBJ1-5; D might be TRBD1 (5 bases). CDR3 length equals 16 residues. The V gene's germline CDR1 is MNHNS and CDR2 SASEGT. CDR3 residues: CAISEGEPYSNQPQHF. The CDR3 DNA sequence: TGTGCCATCAGCGAAGGGGAGCCGTATAGCAATCAGCCCCAGCACTTT.

There are a few counts of this clone. The junction shows a germline mismatch at one end, possibly a read error. The chain carries TRBV5-4 and TRBJ2-2; 8 bases are a match to TRBD2. Germline values: CDR1 SGHNT, CDR2 YYREEE (reference sequence). The CDR3 extends over 16 amino acids. CDR3 nucleotide sequence: TGCGCCAGCAGCCAAGCAGCGGGAGTGGGGACCGGGGAGCTGTTTTTT. Translation gives CASSQAAGVGTGELFF.

Comment on this clone: Within the sample, other DNA sequences also encode this same CDR3. The V call is TRBV7-9, the J call TRBJ2-3; 11 nucleotides align to TRBD2. Trimming at V came to 5 bases and at J to 4 bases, leaving 2 bases not matched to a gene. Germline-derived CDR1 and CDR2 are SEHNR and FQNEAQ (reference sequence). The CDR3 consists of 14 residues. The CDR3 loop reads CASSPGLAADTQYF. The CDR3 nucleotides are TGTGCCAGCAGCCCGGGACTAGCGGCAGATACGCAGTATTTT.

This clone was seen once. J is TRBJ2-7 and V is TRBV12-2; the DNA was not compared with TRBD2, the D call given in the table. TRBV12-2 is tagged as a pseudogene. The CDR3 runs 19 residues. The DNA of the CDR3 is TGTGCAAGTCGCCTCCGACTAGCGGGAGGGTGGTCGATTCAGTACGAGCAGTACTTC. It specifies CASRLRLAGGWSIQYEQYF.

This chain links TRBV6-7 with TRBJ1-5; no reliable D call. TRBV6-7 is an open reading frame whose function is uncertain. V lost 2 bases and J 5 bases, leaving 7 bases between the germline ends. This CDR3 has 13 residues. For the CDR3, the DNA is TGTGCCAGCAGTTACCGGACCGATCAGCCCCAGCATTTT. It encodes CASSYRTDQPQHF.

The V gene is TRBV9, the J gene TRBJ2-2, with D possibly being TRBD1 or TRBD2 (5 bases each). Trimming stripped 4 bases from V and 5 bases from J, with 15 bases between. There are 15 residues in the CDR3. Germline CDR1 SGDLS, CDR2 YYNGEE. CDR3 nucleotides: TGTGCCAGCAGCACCACGGGACGCCGGACCGGGGAGCTGTTTTTT. Its protein product is CASSTTGRRTGELFF.

The chain uses TRBV28 and TRBJ1-1; possible D gene TRBD1, 6 bases. This CDR3 has 14 amino acids. Germline values: CDR1 MDHEN, CDR2 SYDVKM. V lost 8 bases, J lost 4 bases, and 17 bases lay in between. Written as DNA, the CDR3 is TGTGCCAGCGGCGCCTCTCGAGGGGGCACTGAAGCTTTCTTT. Translation: CASGASRGGTEAFF. The variable domain in full, with the rest retrieved from reference TRBV28 and TRBJ1-1, is DVKVTQSSRYLVKRTGEKVFLECVQDMDHENMFWYRQDPGLGLRLIYFSYDVKMKEKGDIPEGYSVSREKKERFSLILESASTNQTSMYLCASGASRGGTEAFFGQGTRLTVV.

This clone was seen more than once but under ten times. The V call is TRBV10-3, the J call TRBJ1-5; no definite D call. Trimming removed 2 bases from V and 3 bases from J, with 5 bases in between. This CDR3 spans 13 amino acids. From germline, CDR1 is ENHRY and CDR2 SYGVKD. The CDR3 loop is CAISEGINQPQHF. The CDR3 DNA follows: TGTGCCATCAGTGAGGGTATCAATCAGCCCCAGCATTTT.

This clone was found a few times. The rearrangement links TRBV6-5 to TRBJ2-1, with 8 bases matching TRBD1. The V gene's germline CDR1 is MNHEY and CDR2 SVGAGI. The CDR3 is made up of 14 amino acids. V lost 2 bases and J lost 9; bases outside the gene matches: 6. The CDR3 loop reads CASSYGRGLGEQFF. Written as DNA, the CDR3 is TGTGCCAGCAGTTACGGCAGGGGGCTGGGTGAGCAGTTCTTC.

This chain uses TRBV7-9 with TRBJ2-1, with 8 bases identical to TRBD2. The ends lost 3 bases at V and 2 bases at J; junction bases unmatched: 6. CDR1 and CDR2 (germline): SEHNR, FQNEAQ (reference sequence). The CDR3 totals 16 residues. CDR3 region: CASSFYGRAPYNEQFF. The CDR3 DNA is TGTGCCAGCAGCTTTTACGGGAGGGCCCCCTACAATGAGCAGTTCTTC.